The T cell receptor beta chain described here comes from a study of T cells in localized non-small cell lung cancer. Notes on the study in general: Among the tissues sampled, uninvolved adjacent lung had the highest T cell clonality, above tumor. There were a median around 57 of the top 100 tumor clones appearing in adjacent lung. Heterogeneity remains possible because sequencing was limited to only one tumor region.

A note on this clone: Its specificity is unknown.

From germline, CDR1 is LGHNA and CDR2 YNFKEQ. The V gene lost 1 base and the J gene lost 7 bases, with 14 bases spanning the gap. The CDR3 loop spans 14 amino acids. Measured with immunoSEQ multiplex PCR; TCRdb has only the in-frame clones, and not every one. The sample yields approximately 28,000 clones, approximately 83% seen once. The input for sequencing was peripheral blood mononuclear cells, taken before any cancer treatment. The origin of this receptor is a man aged 40-75 years with stage III lung adenocarcinoma. The V call is TRBV4-2, the J call TRBJ2-7; possible D gene TRBD2, 6 bases. CDR3: CASSQGGKVQEQYF. CDR3 sequence (DNA): TGTGCCAGCAGCCAAGGCGGGAAAGTACAAGAGCAGTACTTC.